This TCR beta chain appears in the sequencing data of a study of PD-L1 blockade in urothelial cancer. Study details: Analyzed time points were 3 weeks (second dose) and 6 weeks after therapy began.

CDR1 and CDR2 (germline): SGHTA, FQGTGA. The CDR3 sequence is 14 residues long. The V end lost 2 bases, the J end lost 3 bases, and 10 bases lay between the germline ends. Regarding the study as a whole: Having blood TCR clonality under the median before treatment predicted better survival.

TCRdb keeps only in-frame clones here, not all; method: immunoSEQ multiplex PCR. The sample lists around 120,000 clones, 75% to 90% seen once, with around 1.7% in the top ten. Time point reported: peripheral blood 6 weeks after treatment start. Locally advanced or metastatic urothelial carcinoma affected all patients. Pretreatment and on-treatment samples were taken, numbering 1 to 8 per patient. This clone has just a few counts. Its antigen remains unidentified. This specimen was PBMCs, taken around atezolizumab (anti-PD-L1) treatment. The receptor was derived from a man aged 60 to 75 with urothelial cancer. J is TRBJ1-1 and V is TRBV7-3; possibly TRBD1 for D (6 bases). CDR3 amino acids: CASSLVSGDTEAFF. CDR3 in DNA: TGTGCCAGCAGCTTAGTTTCAGGGGACACTGAAGCTTTCTTT.